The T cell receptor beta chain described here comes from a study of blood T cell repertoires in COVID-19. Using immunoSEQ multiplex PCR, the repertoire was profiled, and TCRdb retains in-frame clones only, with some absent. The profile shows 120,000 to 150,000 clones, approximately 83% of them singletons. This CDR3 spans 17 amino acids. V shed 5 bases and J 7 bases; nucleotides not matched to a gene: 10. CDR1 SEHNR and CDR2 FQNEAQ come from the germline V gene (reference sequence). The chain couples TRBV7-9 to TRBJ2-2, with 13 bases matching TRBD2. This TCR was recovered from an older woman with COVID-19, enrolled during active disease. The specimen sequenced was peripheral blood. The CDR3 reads CASSTPTSGGPNGELFF. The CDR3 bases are TGTGCCAGCAGCACCCCGACTAGCGGGGGGCCGAACGGGGAGCTGTTTTTT.